The sequence of this T cell receptor beta chain was determined in a study of early T cells in non-severe SARS-CoV-2 infection. Study-level points and caveats: VDJdb matching skewed toward anti-spike CD8 responses, missing private and CD4 specificities.

The CDR3 is 12 amino acids. Deletions cut 3 bases from V and 4 bases from J, with 9 bases between. Germline CDR1 and CDR2: DFQATT and SNEGSKA (reference sequence). Concerning this clonotype: The antigen is undetermined.

From the 5' RACE reads, TCRdb called clonotypes with MiXCR, one entry per CDR3 protein. The table records some 80,000 distinct CDR3 sequences, around 13% of them present only once. Sequenced sample: whole blood. The V gene is TRBV20-1, the J gene TRBJ1-2, with a tentative D call TRBD1 (5 bases). The source of this sequence is an adult who was a healthcare worker with PCR-confirmed SARS-CoV-2 infection or an uninfected control (not recorded which). CDR3 amino acids: CSARGGRYGYTF. The CDR3 region has the DNA TGCAGTGCTAGGGGGGGTCGCTATGGCTACACCTTC.